The subject of this entry is one TCR beta chain. Sequencing was performed with immunoSEQ multiplex PCR; in TCRdb, only in-frame clones are kept and a portion is missing. The repertoire holds fewer than 200,000 clones, with 76% as singletons. The data belong to a study of blood T cell repertoires in COVID-19. The germline V gene encodes CDR1 SGHTA and CDR2 FQGNSA. V gave up 1 base and J gave up 4 bases; unmatched junction bases: 8. CDR3 length equals 18 residues. Sequenced input: peripheral blood. The genes are TRBV7-2 and TRBJ2-5; 14 nucleotides line up with TRBD2. The sequence was obtained from a woman aged 80 or over with acute or convalescent COVID-19. The CDR3, as DNA: TGTGCCAGCAGCTTAGTGACTAGCGGGGGGGCTTTGGGAGAGACCCAGTACTTC. Its protein is CASSLVTSGGALGETQYF.